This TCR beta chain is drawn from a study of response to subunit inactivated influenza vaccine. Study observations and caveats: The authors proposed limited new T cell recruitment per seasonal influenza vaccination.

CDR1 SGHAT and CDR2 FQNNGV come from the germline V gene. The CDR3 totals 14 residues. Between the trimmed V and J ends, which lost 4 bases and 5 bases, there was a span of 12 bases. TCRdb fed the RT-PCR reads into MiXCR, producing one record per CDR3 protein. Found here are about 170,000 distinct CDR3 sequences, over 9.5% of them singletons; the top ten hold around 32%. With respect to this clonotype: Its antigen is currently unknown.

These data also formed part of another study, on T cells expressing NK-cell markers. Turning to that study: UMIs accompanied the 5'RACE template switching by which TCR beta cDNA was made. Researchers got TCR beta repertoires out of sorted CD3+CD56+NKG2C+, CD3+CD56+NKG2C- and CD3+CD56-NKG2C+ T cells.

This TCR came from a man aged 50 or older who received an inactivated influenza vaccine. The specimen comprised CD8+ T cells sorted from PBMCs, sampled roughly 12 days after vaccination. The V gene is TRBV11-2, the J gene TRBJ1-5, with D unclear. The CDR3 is CASSSSGPDQPQHF. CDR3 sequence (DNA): TGTGCCAGCAGCTCCTCAGGACCGGATCAGCCCCAGCATTTT.